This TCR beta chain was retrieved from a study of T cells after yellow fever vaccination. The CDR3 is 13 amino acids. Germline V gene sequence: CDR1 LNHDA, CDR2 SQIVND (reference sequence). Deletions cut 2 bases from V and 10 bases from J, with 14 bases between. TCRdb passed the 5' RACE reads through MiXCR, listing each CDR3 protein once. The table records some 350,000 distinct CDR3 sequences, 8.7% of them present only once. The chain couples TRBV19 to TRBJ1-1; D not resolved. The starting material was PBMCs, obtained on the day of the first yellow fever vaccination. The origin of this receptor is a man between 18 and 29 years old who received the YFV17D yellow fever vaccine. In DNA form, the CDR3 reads TGTGCCAGTAGTATAATGGGCGGGGAAGGAGCTTTCTTT. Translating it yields CASSIMGGEGAFF.